This section outlines one T cell receptor (beta chain) sequence together with its context. The CDR3 runs to 12 residues. The germline V gene has CDR1 SQVTM and CDR2 ANQGSEA. Trimming pared 5 bases from V and 4 bases from J, leaving 9 bases between. This entry comes from a study of cytomegalovirus exposure and HLA in healthy donors. The PCR made use of 60 Vbeta and 13 Jbeta primers. Profiled with immunoSEQ multiplex PCR; TCRdb holds only in-frame clones, not every one. The repertoire holds some 150,000 clones, roughly 80% seen once, with 6.5% to 8% in the top ten. This rearrangement joins TRBV29-1 to TRBJ1-5; D perhaps matches TRBD1 (6 bases). The TCR was taken from a woman aged 40-49 years in good health and CMV-seropositive. Sequenced material: PBMCs. Written as DNA, the CDR3 is TGCAGCGTTCGGGACATAAATCAGCCCCAGCATTTT. Encoded protein: CSVRDINQPQHF.